A single sample is the source of the 17 T cell receptor beta chains below, sequenced in a study of T cell responses to AZD1222 COVID-19 vaccine. Clones were read by immunoSEQ multiplex PCR, and TCRdb kept only the in-frame ones, dropping some. There are 100,000 to 150,000 clones in the sample; about nine tenths occur only once, and approximately 1.5% lies in the top ten. The source material was peripheral blood, sampled on day 0 of AZD1222 vaccination. These receptors came from an adult in good health.

A single count supports this clone. This chain joins TRBV5-6 and TRBJ1-4; TRBD1 aligns across 7 bases. Germline values: CDR1 SGHDT, CDR2 YYEEEE. Unmatched junction bases numbered 9, after V lost 2 bases and J lost 5 bases. This CDR3 contains 16 residues. In nucleotides, the CDR3 is TGTGCCAGCAGCTTTCAGTCGGGACAGAGAAATGAAAAACTGTTTTTT. It is translated as CASSFQSGQRNEKLFF.

This clone was counted between two and nine times. CDR3 coding DNA: TGTGCCAGCTCACCAGTAGGATCGTCAACGGATGAGCAGTTCTTC. Translation gives CASSPVGSSTDEQFF. The rearrangement links TRBV18 to TRBJ2-1; the D is unclear. CDR3 length: 15 amino acids. In germline, CDR1 is KGHSH, CDR2 LQKENI. Trimming pared 2 bases from V and 8 bases from J, leaving 16 bases between.

The chain carries TRBV10-2 and TRBJ1-6, with no clear D. CDR1 WSHSY and CDR2 SAAADI come from the germline V gene. Deletions cut 7 bases from V and 0 bases from J, with 4 bases between. This CDR3 is 13 amino acids long. The CDR3 protein is CASTGSYNSPLHF. CDR3 sequence (DNA): TGCGCCAGCACTGGCTCCTATAATTCACCCCTCCACTTT.

The rearrangement uses TRBV3-1 (or the pseudogene TRBV3-2) and TRBJ1-2, with 8 bases lining up with TRBD1. V gave up 3 bases and J gave up 8 bases; unmatched junction bases: 2. The CDR3 spans 12 residues. Germline V gene sequence: CDR1 LGHDT, CDR2 YNNKEL (reference sequence). In DNA, the CDR3 is TGTGCCAGCAGCCAGACAGGGGACGGCTACACCTTC. Encoded protein: CASSQTGDGYTF.

V and J are TRBV27 and TRBJ2-7; 7 bases agree with TRBD2. This CDR3 has 14 amino acids. Germline CDR1 MNHEY, CDR2 SMNVEV (reference sequence). The junction had 7 bases not matched to a gene; V was cut back by 1 base and J by 7 bases. The CDR3 nucleotides read TGTGCCAGCAGTTTATTAGGACTAGGCGGGGAGCAGTACTTC. Protein sequence: CASSLLGLGGEQYF.

This clone was found a few times. The gene calls are TRBV3-1 (or the pseudogene TRBV3-2) and TRBJ1-1; 7 bases align to TRBD1. CDR1 is LGHDT and CDR2 is YNNKEL in the germline V gene (reference sequence). The trim removed 5 bases at V and 3 bases at J, leaving 6 bases unmatched. This CDR3 contains 14 residues. The CDR3 sequence: CASSFQQGYTEAFF. CDR3 coding DNA: TGTGCCAGCAGCTTTCAACAGGGGTACACTGAAGCTTTCTTT.

The rearrangement links TRBV30 to TRBJ2-7; D is unresolved. This CDR3 comprises 10 residues. V was pared by 2 bases and J by 6 bases, with 5 bases between. The germline V gene encodes CDR1 GTSNPN and CDR2 SVGIG (reference sequence). CDR3 bases: TGTGCCTGGAGTCTCGGCGAGCAGTACTTC. Amino acid sequence: CAWSLGEQYF.

V usage is TRBV4-2 and J usage is TRBJ2-5; D is unclear. V was cut by 1 base and J by 1 base, with 7 bases left in between. This CDR3 is 14 amino acids long. Germline-derived CDR1 and CDR2 are LGHNA and YNFKEQ. CDR3 protein: CASSQGTAQETQYF. DNA of the CDR3: TGTGCCAGCAGCCAAGGTACAGCCCAAGAGACCCAGTACTTC.

The CDR3 spells CASSLSGGQETQYF. In DNA form, the CDR3 reads TGTGCCAGTAGTCTGAGCGGGGGTCAAGAGACCCAGTACTTC. The J gene is TRBJ2-5, the V gene TRBV19; TRBD2 matches at 8 bases. The V and J ends lost 5 bases and 2 bases, in that order; junction bases with no gene match: 4. This CDR3 region has 14 residues. The germline gives CDR1 LNHDA, CDR2 SQIVND (reference sequence).

This clone was observed a single time. The rearrangement uses TRBV6-2 or TRBV6-3 and TRBJ1-4; no clear D. V lost 6 bases and J 5 bases, leaving 13 bases between the germline ends. Germline CDR1 and CDR2: MNHEY and SVGEGT. The CDR3 is 14 amino acids. CDR3 sequence (DNA): TGTGCCAGCAGCCAAGGCAGGCTGAATGAAAAACTGTTTTTT. This translates into CASSQGRLNEKLFF.

The genes are TRBV29-1 and TRBJ2-1; 7 bases map to TRBD1. This CDR3 comprises 12 residues. Germline CDR1 reads SQVTM; CDR2 reads ANQGSEA. Unmatched junction bases numbered 13, after V lost 4 bases and J lost 16 bases. The chain's CDR3 is CSVVRVGTESFF. CDR3 in DNA: TGCAGCGTTGTGAGGGTCGGGACAGAAAGTTTCTTC.

The chain is built from TRBV4-3 and TRBJ1-2; D gene unclear. Germline V gene sequence: CDR1 LGHNA, CDR2 YSLEER. The CDR3 consists of 16 residues. V lost 0 bases and J lost 0, with 11 bases in between. The CDR3 bases are TGCGCCAGCAGCCAAGATTCCGGGGTCGCTAACTATGGCTACACCTTC. It is translated as CASSQDSGVANYGYTF.

The V and J genes are TRBV2 and TRBJ2-1, with D perhaps matching TRBD2 (7 bases). CDR1 SNHLY and CDR2 FYNNEI come from the germline V gene. This CDR3 is built from 14 residues. With 6 bases removed from V and 7 bases from J, the gap between germline ends came to 16 bases. The CDR3 nucleotides are TGTGCCAGCAGGAAGGGGGGGGCCGGGAATGAGCAGTTCTTC. It specifies CASRKGGAGNEQFF.

This clone came up a few times. V gene TRBV3-1 (or the pseudogene TRBV3-2) combines with J gene TRBJ1-4; D gene unclear. CDR3 length: 15 residues. Trimming shortened V by 0 bases and J by 4 bases, and 9 bases separated the two germline ends. Germline CDR1 and CDR2: LGHDT and YNNKEL (reference sequence). CDR3 nucleotides: TGTGCCAGCAGCCAAGAGTCGGATCTTAATGAAAAACTGTTTTTT. This sequence encodes CASSQESDLNEKLFF.

J is TRBJ2-7 and V is TRBV4-2; no reliable D call. Germline CDR1 LGHNA, CDR2 YNFKEQ. Trimming took 1 base from V and 3 from J, leaving 4 bases between them. The CDR3 covers 12 residues. The DNA for the CDR3 is TGTGCCAGCAGCCAAGCGGGCTACGAGCAGTACTTC. It codes for CASSQAGYEQYF.

This chain connects TRBV3-1 (or the pseudogene TRBV3-2) to TRBJ2-7; D gene ambiguous. V gave up 5 bases and J gave up 2 bases, with 16 bases separating them. Germline CDR1 LGHDT, CDR2 YNNKEL (reference sequence). The CDR3 loop spans 15 amino acids. CDR3 amino acids: CASSSVSMGTYEQYF. The CDR3 DNA reads TGTGCCAGCAGCTCCGTCTCTATGGGGACCTACGAGCAGTACTTC.

This chain links TRBV10-3 with TRBJ1-2; TRBD1 matches at 8 bases. CDR1 is ENHRY, CDR2 SYGVKD, per germline. V lost 5 bases, J lost 8 bases, and 7 bases stayed unmatched. The CDR3 spans 13 residues. CDR3 loop: CAISSDRVDGYTF. In DNA form, the CDR3 reads TGTGCCATCAGTTCGGACAGGGTGGACGGCTACACCTTC.